This passage covers 10 T cell receptor beta chains from one sample sequenced in a study of cytomegalovirus exposure and HLA in healthy donors. This PCR relied on a set of 60 Vbeta primers and 13 Jbeta primers. Here immunoSEQ multiplex PCR was the method, and the copy in TCRdb shows in-frame clones only, minus some. This repertoire shows approximately 220,000 clones, less than 85% found once; its top ten account for approximately 0.22%. Sequencing input: PBMCs. All receptors come from a girl aged 2-10 years in good health and CMV-seronegative.

A single count supports this clone. V gene TRBV7-9 combines with J gene TRBJ1-1; D might be TRBD1 (6 bases). In germline, CDR1 is SEHNR, CDR2 FQNEAQ (reference sequence). Trimming took 5 bases from V and 1 from J, leaving 14 bases between them. The CDR3 is made up of 15 amino acids. The CDR3 region has the DNA TGTGCCAGCAGCCAACAGTCGACAGGGAACACTGAAGCTTTCTTT. It yields the protein CASSQQSTGNTEAFF. The full variable domain, completed using reference TRBV7-9 and TRBJ1-1, is DTGVSQNPRHKITKRGQNVTFRCDPISEHNRLYWYRQTLGQGPEFLTYFQNEAQLEKSRLLSDRFSAERPKGSFSTLEIQRTEQGDSAMYLCASSQQSTGNTEAFFGQGTRLTVV.

The rearrangement uses TRBV2 and TRBJ1-6, with D possibly matching TRBD1 (6 bases). Germline V gene data show CDR1 as SNHLY and CDR2 as FYNNEI. Between the trimmed V and J ends, which lost 7 bases and 7 bases, there was a span of 17 bases. This CDR3 contains 15 residues. CDR3 amino acids: CASIKEQGRNSPLHF. For the CDR3, the DNA is TGTGCCAGCATAAAGGAGCAGGGGCGCAATTCACCCCTCCACTTT.

To note about this clone: Other DNA sequences from this sample encode an identical CDR3 as well. This chain connects TRBV4-1 to TRBJ1-4; 10 bases line up with TRBD1. Per germline, CDR1 MGHRA and CDR2 YSYEKL. The trim removed 4 bases at V and 8 bases at J, leaving 4 bases unmatched. The CDR3 runs 14 residues. CDR3 sequence reads: CASSPRTGGEKLFF. CDR3 nucleotides: TGCGCCAGCAGCCCGCGGACAGGGGGAGAAAAACTGTTTTTT.

The chain links TRBV4-1 to TRBJ1-2; D is ambiguous. V lost 0 bases and J 8 bases, leaving 10 bases between the germline ends. The CDR3 is 13 residues long. Germline V gene sequence: CDR1 MGHRA, CDR2 YSYEKL. The CDR3 is CASSQDNWRGYTF. Here the CDR3 DNA reads TGCGCCAGCAGCCAAGATAACTGGAGGGGCTACACCTTC.

The chain joins TRBV27 to TRBJ2-3, with D possibly being TRBD2 (6 bases). CDR1 MNHEY and CDR2 SMNVEV come from the germline V gene (reference sequence). This CDR3 has 16 residues. Trimming left V 2 bases short and J 1 base short, with 13 bases between. As DNA, the CDR3 is TGTGCCAGCAGTTTAACTGCGGGACCGGGCACAGATACGCAGTATTTT. It translates to CASSLTAGPGTDTQYF.

The V gene is TRBV10-3, the J gene TRBJ2-2; TRBD1 is a possible D gene (6 bases). The CDR3 is 14 amino acids. Germline CDR1 and CDR2: ENHRY and SYGVKD. Trimming took off 4 bases at V and 7 bases at J, with 13 bases between the two ends. In nucleotides, the CDR3 is TGTGCCATCAGTGGACGCACAGGGTTCGGGGAGCTGTTTTTT. The encoded protein is CAISGRTGFGELFF.

A few counts support this clone. The chain has TRBV6-6 and TRBJ1-1; D is ambiguous. With 8 bases removed from V and 2 bases from J, the gap between germline ends came to 9 bases. CDR1 MNHNY and CDR2 SVGAGI come from the germline V gene (reference sequence). CDR3 size: 12 residues. The DNA for the CDR3 is TGTGCCAGCTGCACAGCTAACACTGAAGCTTTCTTT. Protein sequence: CASCTANTEAFF.

In its sample, this clone was seen once. V is TRBV5-1 and J is TRBJ2-5, with 7 bases fitting TRBD2. V was clipped by 5 bases and J by 2 bases; unmatched bases: 15. CDR3 length: 17 residues. Per germline, CDR1 SGHRS and CDR2 YFSETQ. CDR3 protein: CASSSEGGNSRQETQYF. DNA for the CDR3: TGCGCCAGCAGTTCGGAGGGAGGGAACAGCCGACAAGAGACCCAGTACTTC.

The rearrangement uses TRBV6-5 and TRBJ2-1; 8 nucleotides align to TRBD1. This CDR3 spans 15 amino acids. V lost 6 bases to trimming and J lost 5 bases; unmatched junction nucleotides: 9. CDR1 MNHEY and CDR2 SVGAGI come from the germline V gene. DNA for the CDR3: TGTGCCAGCAGCTACCGGGACAGGTTCGACAATGAGCAGTTCTTC. As protein: CASSYRDRFDNEQFF.

The V call is TRBV2, the J call TRBJ2-1, with 13 bases lining up with TRBD2. The ends lost 7 bases at V and 8 bases at J; junction bases unmatched: 8. Per the germline V gene, CDR1 is SNHLY and CDR2 is FYNNEI. This CDR3 has 15 amino acids. The CDR3 loop reads CASTLTSGRVDEQFF. In DNA, the CDR3 is TGTGCCAGCACCCTAACTAGCGGGAGGGTCGATGAGCAGTTCTTC.